Below, one TCR beta chain is given with its context. This clonotype was seen ten or more times. Its cognate antigen has yet to be identified. No much larger clone is present one base from it, and per-base qualities are unavailable. The data belong to a study of CD8 T cells in ankylosing spondylitis (dated by TCRdb to 2016 to 2017). For context, the study as a whole: The study set out to find disease-linked TCR variants by profiling T cell receptor beta repertoires in ankylosing spondylitis patients and healthy donors. In total, the full study cohort was made up of 95 to 110 healthy donors and 25 to 30 ankylosing spondylitis patients. Peripheral blood was sampled, and synovial fluid was also collected from ankylosing spondylitis patients.

The investigation overall reported the following: The disease-linked clones had a CD8+ phenotype and were found at relatively low frequencies in peripheral blood. The disease-linked clones were reported as significantly enriched in matched synovial fluid samples from ankylosing spondylitis patients. Blood from ankylosing spondylitis patients appeared to be characterized by a TCR beta motif composed of about 8 highly homologous amino acid variants. Some motif variants had previously been reported in the synovial fluid and blood of reactive arthritis patients, which suggests shared mechanisms of disease initiation.

Data came from an Illumina HiSeq 2500. TCR beta libraries were prepared by quantitative 5'-RACE with molecular barcodes. Regarding the original processing steps: A new computational method based on a probabilistic model of VDJ rearrangement was used to identify disease-linked TCR variants. The public reads were reanalyzed by TCRdb: fastp trimming at Q25, MiXCR alignment, in-frame beta chains only. Identical CDR3 proteins give one entry, which carries the most common genes and DNA. The V and J calls reflect TCRdb's pipeline rather than the authors' work. The sample table contains roughly 350,000 distinct CDR3 sequences; only one count was recorded for 8% of them. The biggest ten clones account for roughly 15% of the sample. V drops 0 bases and J drops 3 bases, leaving 8 bases in between. Looking up the germline V gene (reference sequence) yields CDR1 SEHNR and CDR2 FQNEAQ. From cysteine to phenylalanine, the CDR3 is 14 amino acids long. The only DNA kept is the CDR3, 42 bases in frame from the first base.

The chain is assembled from TRBV7-9 and TRBJ2-5; the D gene is not confidently resolved. The sequencing sample was made of blood, either unsorted or a sorted T cell fraction (not recorded which). The sequence was obtained from a male donor with ankylosing spondylitis. CDR3 sequence: CASSLARNEETQYF. The DNA sequence is TGTGCCAGCAGCTTAGCTAGGAATGAAGAGACCCAGTACTTC.